The rows below give T cell receptor beta chains drawn from one sample of a study of CD8+ T cells in alopecia areata. Only in-frame clones appear in the TCRdb table, and some are missing; sequencing was by immunoSEQ multiplex PCR. The sample consists of some 180,000 clones, about 55% of them appearing once. Source: CD8+ T cells sorted from blood, taken at week 24, from a patient treated with tofacitinib. Receptors were obtained from a human donor with alopecia areata. Both conserved end residues are part of each CDR3. D genes are given only for firm matches. Expanded clones are given a class, and other clones once, few, many or no size at all.

TRBJ2-5	NA	TRBV10-2	NA	TGCGCCAGCAGTGAGTCGACGGCTATCGGCGAGACCCAGTACTTC	CASSESTAIGETQYF
TRBJ2-7	NA	TRBV6-1	NA	TGTGCCAGCAAAGCAGAGCGATACTACGAGCAGTACTTC	CASKAERYYEQYF
TRBJ1-2	NA	TRBV29-1	TRBD1	TGCAGCGCTCCGGACAGGGACACTAACTATGGCTACACCTTC	CSAPDRDTNYGYTF
TRBJ2-7	NA	TRBV5-1	TRBD1	TGCGCCAGCAGCTTGGGACAGGGCAACGAGCAGTACTTC	CASSLGQGNEQYF
TRBJ1-2	NA	TRBV29-1	NA	TGCAGCGTTCCTATCGGGGCTGGCTACACCTTC	CSVPIGAGYTF
TRBJ2-3	NA	TRBV19	NA	TGTGCCAGTAGCGTCCAGACCACAGATACGCAGTATTTT	CASSVQTTDTQYF
TRBJ2-6	NA	TRBV9	NA	TGTGCCAGCAGCGTGTCTGGGGCCAACGTCCTGACTTTC	CASSVSGANVLTF
TRBJ2-2	NA	TRBV7-2	NA	TGTGCCAGCAGCGTATTACGGACGGAGGGTACCGGGGAGCTGTTTTTT	CASSVLRTEGTGELFF
TRBJ1-6	few	TRBV27	NA	TGTGCCAGCAGTTCGGCCCCTCAGGCGTCGTCATCCCTCCACTTT	CASSSAPQASSSLHF
TRBJ2-2	few	TRBV27	TRBD1	TGTGCCAGCAGTTCCCGGACAGGTGCGAACACCGGGGAGCTGTTTTTT	CASSSRTGANTGELFF
TRBJ1-5	NA	TRBV25-1	NA	TGTGCCAGCAGTCCTAGCAGTAAGCGGGGGATGAACAATCAGCCCCAGCATTTT	CASSPSSKRGMNNQPQHF
TRBJ1-1	few	TRBV21-1	NA	TGTGCCAGCACGGACAGACCGAACACTGAAGCTTTCTTT	CASTDRPNTEAFF
TRBJ1-4	NA	TRBV5-1	TRBD1	TGCGCCAGCAGCTTGGACCGGGACAGGGGTGAAAAACTGTTTTTT	CASSLDRDRGEKLFF
TRBJ1-5	NA	TRBV19	NA	TGTGCCAGTAGTATCCCCCAGGGCAGCAATCAGCCCCAGCATTTT	CASSIPQGSNQPQHF
TRBJ2-1	few	TRBV7-3	NA	TGTGCCAGCAGCCCACAGGCGCGAAGGGACCTAAGCTCCTACAATGAGCAGTTCTTC	CASSPQARRDLSSYNEQFF
TRBJ2-2	NA	TRBV7-9	NA	TGTGCCAGCAGCTTGACCTGGGAGCTGTTTTTT	CASSLTWELFF
TRBJ1-1	NA	TRBV18	NA	TGTGCCAGCTCCCCCGACACGGATGAAGCTTTCTTT	CASSPDTDEAFF
TRBJ2-7	NA	TRBV15	NA	TGTGCCACCCTTAATAGCGGAGTTTCCTACGAGCAGTACTTC	CATLNSGVSYEQYF
TRBJ2-3	NA	TRBV11-2	NA	TGTGCCAGCAGCTCAGGAGGCGAGGCGCAGTATTTT	CASSSGGEAQYF
TRBJ2-7	NA	TRBV29-1	NA	TGCAGCGTCCACGGACCGGTGCGAGACGAGCAGTACTTC	CSVHGPVRDEQYF
TRBJ1-1	NA	TRBV6-6	NA	TGTGCCAGCAGGCTCGGGACTGAAGCTTTCTTT	CASRLGTEAFF
TRBJ1-1	NA	TRBV30	NA	TGTGCCTGGAGTGAACAGATGAACACTGAAGCTTTCTTT	CAWSEQMNTEAFF
TRBJ2-4	NA	TRBV4-3	NA	TGCGCCAGCAGCCAAGATTTCTGGGCCAAAAACATTCAGTACTTC	CASSQDFWAKNIQYF
TRBJ2-7	NA	TRBV9	NA	TGTGCCAGCAGCGTAGAAGGAAAATCCTACGAGCAGTACTTC	CASSVEGKSYEQYF
TRBJ1-5	few	TRBV5-1	TRBD1	TGCGCCAGCAGCTTGGACAGGGGCCCTACTTTTGATCAGCCCCAGCATTTT	CASSLDRGPTFDQPQHF
TRBJ2-1	NA	TRBV30	NA	TGTGCCTGGAGTGTACAGGGAACCAACAATGAGCAGTTCTTC	CAWSVQGTNNEQFF
TRBJ1-2	few	TRBV29-1	TRBD1	TGCAGCGTTGAAGATAGGACAGGGGGGAACTATGGCTACACCTTC	CSVEDRTGGNYGYTF
TRBJ1-5	NA	TRBV27	NA	TGTGCCAGCAGTTTAGGGGTATCTCGTGATCAGCCCCAGCATTTT	CASSLGVSRDQPQHF
TRBJ1-4	NA	TRBV30	NA	TGTGCCTGGAGTGTTACCGCGTCAAAACTGTTTTTT	CAWSVTASKLFF
TRBJ2-2	few	TRBV6-5	NA	TGTGCCAGCAGCCACATGGGTGGGGCCGGGGAGCTGTTTTTT	CASSHMGGAGELFF
TRBJ1-1	NA	TRBV29-1	NA	TGCAGCGTTGAATCGGTAGTCAAAGGTCTCAACACTGAAGCTTTCTTT	CSVESVVKGLNTEAFF